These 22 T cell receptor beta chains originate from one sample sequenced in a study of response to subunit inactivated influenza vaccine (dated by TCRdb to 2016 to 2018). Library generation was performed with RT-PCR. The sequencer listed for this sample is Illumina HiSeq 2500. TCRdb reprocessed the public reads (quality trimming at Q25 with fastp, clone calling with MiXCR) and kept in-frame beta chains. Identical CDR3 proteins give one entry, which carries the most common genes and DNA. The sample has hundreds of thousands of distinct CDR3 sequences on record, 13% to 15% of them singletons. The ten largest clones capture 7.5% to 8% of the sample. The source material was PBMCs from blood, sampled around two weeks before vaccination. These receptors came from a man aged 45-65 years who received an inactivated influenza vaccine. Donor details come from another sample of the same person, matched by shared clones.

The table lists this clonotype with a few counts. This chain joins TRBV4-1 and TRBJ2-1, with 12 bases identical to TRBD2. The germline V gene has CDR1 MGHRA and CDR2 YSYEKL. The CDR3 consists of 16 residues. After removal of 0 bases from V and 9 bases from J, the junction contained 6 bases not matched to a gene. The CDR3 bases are TGCGCCAGCAGCCAAGAGCTAGCGGGAGGGGGTAGTGAGCAGTTCTTC. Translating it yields CASSQELAGGGSEQFF.

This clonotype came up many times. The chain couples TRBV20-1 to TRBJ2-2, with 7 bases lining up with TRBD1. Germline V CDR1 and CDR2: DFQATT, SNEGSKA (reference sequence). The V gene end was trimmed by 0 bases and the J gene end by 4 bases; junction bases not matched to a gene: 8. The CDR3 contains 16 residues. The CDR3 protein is CSARDIGQALTGELFF. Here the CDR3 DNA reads TGCAGTGCTAGAGATATTGGACAGGCCCTCACCGGGGAGCTGTTTTTT.

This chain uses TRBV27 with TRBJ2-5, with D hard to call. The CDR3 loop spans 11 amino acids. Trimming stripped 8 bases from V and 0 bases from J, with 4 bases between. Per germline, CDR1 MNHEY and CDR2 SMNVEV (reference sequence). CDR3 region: CASLHQETQYF. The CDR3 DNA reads TGTGCCAGCTTACACCAAGAGACCCAGTACTTC.

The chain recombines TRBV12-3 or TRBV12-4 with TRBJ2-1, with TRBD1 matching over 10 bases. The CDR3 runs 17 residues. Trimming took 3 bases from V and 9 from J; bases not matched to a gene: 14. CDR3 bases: TGTGCCAGCAGTTTTGGGACAGGGGACGGGGGAAGGACTGAGCAGTTCTTC. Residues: CASSFGTGDGGRTEQFF.

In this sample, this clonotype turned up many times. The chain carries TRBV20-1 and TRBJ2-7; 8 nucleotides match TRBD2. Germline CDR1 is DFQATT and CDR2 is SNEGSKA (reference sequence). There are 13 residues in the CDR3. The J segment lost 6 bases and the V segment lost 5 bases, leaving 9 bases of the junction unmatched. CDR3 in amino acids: CSAAPSGSSEQYF. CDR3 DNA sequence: TGCAGTGCTGCCCCGAGCGGGAGTTCCGAGCAGTACTTC.

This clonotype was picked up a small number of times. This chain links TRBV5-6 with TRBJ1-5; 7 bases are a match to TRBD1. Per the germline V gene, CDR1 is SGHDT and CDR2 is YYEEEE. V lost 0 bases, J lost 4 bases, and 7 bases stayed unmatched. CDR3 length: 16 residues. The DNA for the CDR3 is TGTGCCAGCAGCTTGGCTACAGGGGTCGGAAATCAGCCCCAGCATTTT. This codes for CASSLATGVGNQPQHF.

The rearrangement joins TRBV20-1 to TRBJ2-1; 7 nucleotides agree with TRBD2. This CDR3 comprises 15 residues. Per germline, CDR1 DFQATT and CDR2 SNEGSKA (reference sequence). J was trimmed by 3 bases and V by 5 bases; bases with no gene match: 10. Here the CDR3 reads CSAPETSQYYNEQFF. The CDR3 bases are TGCAGTGCTCCTGAGACTAGCCAGTACTACAATGAGCAGTTCTTC.

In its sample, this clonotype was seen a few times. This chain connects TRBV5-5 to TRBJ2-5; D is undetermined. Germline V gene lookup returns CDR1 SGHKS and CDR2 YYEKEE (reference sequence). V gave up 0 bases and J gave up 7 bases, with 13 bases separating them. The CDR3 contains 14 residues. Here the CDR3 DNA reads TGTGCCAGCAGCTTGGCCAGGAGTGGTGGGACCCAGTACTTC. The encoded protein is CASSLARSGGTQYF.

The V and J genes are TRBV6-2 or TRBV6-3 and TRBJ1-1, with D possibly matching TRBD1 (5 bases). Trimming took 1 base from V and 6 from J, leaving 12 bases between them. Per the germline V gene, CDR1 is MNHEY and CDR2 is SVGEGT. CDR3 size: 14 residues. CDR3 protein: CASSYYGLTAEAFF. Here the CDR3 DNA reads TGTGCCAGCAGTTACTACGGGCTGACAGCTGAAGCTTTCTTT.

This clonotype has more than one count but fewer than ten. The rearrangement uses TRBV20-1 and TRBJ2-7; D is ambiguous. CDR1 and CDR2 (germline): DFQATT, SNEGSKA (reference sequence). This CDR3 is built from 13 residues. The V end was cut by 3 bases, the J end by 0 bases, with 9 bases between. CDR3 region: CSASASFSYEQYF. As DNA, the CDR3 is TGCAGTGCTAGCGCGAGTTTCTCCTACGAGCAGTACTTC.

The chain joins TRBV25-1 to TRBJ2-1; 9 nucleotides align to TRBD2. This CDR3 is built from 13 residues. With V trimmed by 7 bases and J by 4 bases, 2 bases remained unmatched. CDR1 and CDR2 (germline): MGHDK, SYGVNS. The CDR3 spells CASTGLAYNEQFF. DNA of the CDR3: TGTGCCAGCACGGGACTAGCTTACAATGAGCAGTTCTTC.

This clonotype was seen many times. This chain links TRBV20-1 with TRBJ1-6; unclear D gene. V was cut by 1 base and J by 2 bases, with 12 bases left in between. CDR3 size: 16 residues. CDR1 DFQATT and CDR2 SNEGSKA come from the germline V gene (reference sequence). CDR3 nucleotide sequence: TGCAGTGCTAGAGCCGTCCAGAGCCCCTATAATTCACCCCTCCACTTT. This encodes CSARAVQSPYNSPLHF.

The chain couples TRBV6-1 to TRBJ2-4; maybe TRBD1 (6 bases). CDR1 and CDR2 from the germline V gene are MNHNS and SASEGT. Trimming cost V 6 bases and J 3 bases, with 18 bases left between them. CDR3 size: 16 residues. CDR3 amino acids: CASSRQASIGKNIQYF. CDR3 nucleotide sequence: TGTGCCAGCAGCCGACAGGCCTCGATTGGCAAAAACATTCAGTACTTC.

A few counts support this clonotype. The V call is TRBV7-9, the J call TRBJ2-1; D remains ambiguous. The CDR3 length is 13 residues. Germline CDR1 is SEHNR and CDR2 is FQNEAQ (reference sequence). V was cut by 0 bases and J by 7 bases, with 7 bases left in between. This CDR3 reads CASSLATENEQFF. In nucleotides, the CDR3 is TGTGCCAGCAGCTTAGCGACGGAAAATGAGCAGTTCTTC.

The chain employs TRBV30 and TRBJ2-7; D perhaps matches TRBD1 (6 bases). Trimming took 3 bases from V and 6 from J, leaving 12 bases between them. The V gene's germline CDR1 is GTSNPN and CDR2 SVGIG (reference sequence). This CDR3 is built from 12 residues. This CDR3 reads CAWSETGSEQYF. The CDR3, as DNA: TGTGCCTGGAGCGAAACAGGGAGCGAGCAGTACTTC.

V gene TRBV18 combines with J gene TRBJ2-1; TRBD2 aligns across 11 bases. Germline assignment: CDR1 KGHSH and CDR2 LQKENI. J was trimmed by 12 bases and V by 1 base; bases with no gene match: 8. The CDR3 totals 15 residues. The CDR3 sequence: CASSPRASGGMGQFF. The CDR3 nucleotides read TGTGCCAGCTCACCACGCGCTAGCGGGGGGATGGGGCAGTTCTTC.

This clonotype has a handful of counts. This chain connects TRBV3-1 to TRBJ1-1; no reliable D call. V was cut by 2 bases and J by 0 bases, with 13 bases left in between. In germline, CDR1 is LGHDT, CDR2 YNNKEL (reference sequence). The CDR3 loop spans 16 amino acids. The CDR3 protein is CASSQYVGSMNTEAFF. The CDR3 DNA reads TGTGCCAGCAGCCAATATGTGGGCAGCATGAACACTGAAGCTTTCTTT.

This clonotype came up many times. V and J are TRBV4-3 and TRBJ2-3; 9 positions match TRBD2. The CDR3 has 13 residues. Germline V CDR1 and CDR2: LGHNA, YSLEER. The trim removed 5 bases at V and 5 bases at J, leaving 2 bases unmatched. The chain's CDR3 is CASSVTSGDTQYF. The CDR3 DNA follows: TGCGCCAGCAGCGTGACTAGCGGAGATACGCAGTATTTT.

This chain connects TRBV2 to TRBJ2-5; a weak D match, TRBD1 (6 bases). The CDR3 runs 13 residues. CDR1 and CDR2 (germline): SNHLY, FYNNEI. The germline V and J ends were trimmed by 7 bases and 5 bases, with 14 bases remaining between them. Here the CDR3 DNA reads TGTGCCAGCAATGGACAGTTGGGCGAGACCCAGTACTTC. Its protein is CASNGQLGETQYF.

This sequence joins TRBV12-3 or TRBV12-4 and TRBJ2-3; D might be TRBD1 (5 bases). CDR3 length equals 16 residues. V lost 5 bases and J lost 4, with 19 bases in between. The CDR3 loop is CASSPDTLGSSDTQYF. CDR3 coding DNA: TGTGCCAGCAGTCCGGACACCCTTGGCAGCTCAGATACGCAGTATTTT.

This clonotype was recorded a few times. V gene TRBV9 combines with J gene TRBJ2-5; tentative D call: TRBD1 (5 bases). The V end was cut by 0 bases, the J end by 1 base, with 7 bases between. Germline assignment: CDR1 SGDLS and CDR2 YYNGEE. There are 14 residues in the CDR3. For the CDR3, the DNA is TGTGCCAGCAGCGTAGGACAGCTCCAAGAGACCCAGTACTTC. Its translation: CASSVGQLQETQYF. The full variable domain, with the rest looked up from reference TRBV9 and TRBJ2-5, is DSGVTQTPKHLITATGQRVTLRCSPRSGDLSVYWYQQSLDQGLQFLIQYYNGEERAKGNILERFSAQQFPDLHSELNLSSLELGDSALYFCASSVGQLQETQYFGPGTRLLVL.

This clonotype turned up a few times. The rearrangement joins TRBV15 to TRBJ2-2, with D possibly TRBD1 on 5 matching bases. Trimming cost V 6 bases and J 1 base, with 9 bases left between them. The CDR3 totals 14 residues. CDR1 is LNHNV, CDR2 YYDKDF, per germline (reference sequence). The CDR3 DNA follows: TGTGCCACCAGTCTCGACAGGAACACCGGGGAGCTGTTTTTT. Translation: CATSLDRNTGELFF.